A selection of T cell receptor beta chains follows, all from one sample in a study of T-cell reconstitution after alpha-beta-depleted transplantation in children. TCRdb analysed the PCR reads with MiXCR anew, one entry per CDR3 protein. The sample carries 90,000 to 150,000 distinct CDR3 sequences, roughly 23% recorded once. This sample comprised PBMCs, mostly from graft donor cells, obtained 180 days after TCRalphabeta/CD19-depleted stem cell transplant. The receptors were gathered from a male patient under 10 years old who had a stem cell transplant for chronic granulomatous disease, so the T cells may come from the graft donor. CDR3s include the opening cysteine and the closing phenylalanine or tryptophan. The order of the fields is CDR3 length, clone size, V gene, J gene, D gene, CDR3 protein, CDR3 DNA. D genes are given only for firm matches. Clone size is stated in some rows and not others, as once, few, many or a class when expanded.

len: 13; abundance: many; v_gene: TRBV5-8; j_gene: TRBJ1-2; d_gene: NA; CDR3aa: CASSWDRNYGYTF; CDR3nt: TGTGCCAGCAGCTGGGACCGTAACTATGGCTACACCTTC
len: 16; abundance: few; v_gene: TRBV7-6; j_gene: TRBJ2-7; d_gene: TRBD2; CDR3aa: CASSLGTSGSRYEQYF; CDR3nt: TGTGCCAGCAGCTTAGGGACTAGCGGGAGCAGGTACGAGCAGTACTTC
len: 16; abundance: NA; v_gene: TRBV4-1; j_gene: TRBJ2-6; d_gene: NA; CDR3aa: CASSPQWSSGANVLTF; CDR3nt: TGCGCCAGCAGCCCTCAATGGAGCTCTGGGGCCAACGTCCTGACTTTC
len: 14; abundance: few; v_gene: TRBV12-3/TRBV12-4; j_gene: TRBJ2-1; d_gene: NA; CDR3aa: CASNFPGSYNEQFF; CDR3nt: TGTGCCAGCAATTTTCCCGGCTCCTACAATGAGCAGTTCTTC
len: 15; abundance: NA; v_gene: TRBV5-1; j_gene: TRBJ2-1; d_gene: TRBD1; CDR3aa: CASSLRDRPYNEQFF; CDR3nt: TGCGCCAGCAGCTTGAGGGACAGGCCCTACAATGAGCAGTTCTTC
len: 13; abundance: many; v_gene: TRBV12-3/TRBV12-4; j_gene: TRBJ2-3; d_gene: NA; CDR3aa: CASSLGATDTQYF; CDR3nt: TGTGCCAGCAGTTTAGGTGCTACAGATACGCAGTATTTT
len: 17; abundance: NA; v_gene: TRBV7-9; j_gene: TRBJ2-3; d_gene: TRBD2; CDR3aa: CASSQGLAGRRTDTQYF; CDR3nt: TGTGCCAGCAGCCAGGGGCTAGCGGGGAGACGGACAGATACGCAGTATTTT
len: 13; abundance: NA; v_gene: TRBV20-1; j_gene: TRBJ1-1; d_gene: TRBD1; CDR3aa: CSAPYGQDTEAFF; CDR3nt: TGCAGTGCGCCCTATGGACAGGACACTGAAGCTTTCTTT
len: 13; abundance: few; v_gene: TRBV20-1; j_gene: TRBJ2-3; d_gene: NA; CDR3aa: CSARRVFTDTQYF; CDR3nt: TGCAGTGCTAGGAGGGTCTTTACAGATACGCAGTATTTT
len: 14; abundance: NA; v_gene: TRBV27; j_gene: TRBJ2-7; d_gene: NA; CDR3aa: CASSLRTSSYEQYF; CDR3nt: TGTGCCAGCAGTTTACGAACCAGCTCCTACGAGCAGTACTTC
len: 14; abundance: NA; v_gene: TRBV6-2/TRBV6-3; j_gene: TRBJ2-1; d_gene: TRBD1; CDR3aa: CASSPFGQANEQFF; CDR3nt: TGTGCCAGCAGTCCATTCGGACAGGCCAATGAGCAGTTCTTC
len: 15; abundance: NA; v_gene: TRBV12-3/TRBV12-4; j_gene: TRBJ2-2; d_gene: NA; CDR3aa: CASSYGTPGAGELFF; CDR3nt: TGTGCCAGCAGTTACGGGACCCCTGGGGCCGGGGAGCTGTTTTTT
len: 15; abundance: many; v_gene: TRBV3-1; j_gene: TRBJ1-1; d_gene: NA; CDR3aa: CASSRTWGGNTEAFF; CDR3nt: TGTGCCAGCAGCCGAACCTGGGGGGGGAACACTGAAGCTTTCTTT
len: 15; abundance: few; v_gene: TRBV5-1; j_gene: TRBJ2-5; d_gene: NA; CDR3aa: CASSLEARNQETQYF; CDR3nt: TGCGCCAGCAGCTTGGAGGCGCGGAACCAAGAGACCCAGTACTTC
len: 17; abundance: NA; v_gene: TRBV11-1; j_gene: TRBJ1-1; d_gene: NA; CDR3aa: CASSQGPGPLEATEAFF; CDR3nt: TGTGCCAGCAGCCAGGGCCCAGGCCCCCTAGAAGCCACTGAAGCTTTCTTT
len: 16; abundance: many; v_gene: TRBV12-3/TRBV12-4; j_gene: TRBJ2-1; d_gene: NA; CDR3aa: CASSQAQRSSYNEQFF; CDR3nt: TGTGCCAGCAGTCAAGCCCAGCGGAGCTCCTACAATGAGCAGTTCTTC